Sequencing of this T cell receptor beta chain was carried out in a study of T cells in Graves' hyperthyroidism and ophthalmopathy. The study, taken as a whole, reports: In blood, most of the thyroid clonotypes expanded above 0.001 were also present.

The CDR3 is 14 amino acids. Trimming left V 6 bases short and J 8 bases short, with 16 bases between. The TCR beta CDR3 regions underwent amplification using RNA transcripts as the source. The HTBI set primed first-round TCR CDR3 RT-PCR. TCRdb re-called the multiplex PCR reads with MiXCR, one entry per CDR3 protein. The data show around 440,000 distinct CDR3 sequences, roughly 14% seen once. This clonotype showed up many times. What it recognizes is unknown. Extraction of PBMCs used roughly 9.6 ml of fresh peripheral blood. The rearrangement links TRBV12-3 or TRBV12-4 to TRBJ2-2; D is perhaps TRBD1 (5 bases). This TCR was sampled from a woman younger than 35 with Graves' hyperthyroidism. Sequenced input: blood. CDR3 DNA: TGTGCCAGCAGCCCTGACAGCGCGAGGGGGGAGCTGTTTTTT. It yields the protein CASSPDSARGELFF.